The 14 T cell receptor beta chains below were found in one sample sequenced in a study of shared T cell receptors in the human thymus (dated by TCRdb to the early 2020s). Library preparation used the immunoSEQ multiplex PCR assay. TCRdb limited this immuneACCESS table to in-frame rearrangements with V and J called. A share of clones is missing; checked studies link under half to unresolved V genes, and the rest is unexplained. Across this sample there are just under 550,000 clones, with 70% to 80% seen only once. The top ten hold about 0.014% of the sample. This same sample was also part of a study on human thymus T cells.

Sequencing was performed on thymocytes. The receptors derive from a boy in the first two years of life with a congenital heart defect. Donor details come from another sample of the same person, matched by shared clones.

The chain carries TRBV28 and TRBJ1-2, with 10 nucleotides matching TRBD1. J gave up 0 bases and V 3 bases, and 10 bases lay outside the gene matches. This CDR3 contains 18 residues. Germline V gives CDR1 MDHEN, CDR2 SYDVKM. CDR3 region: CASSFPDRGQEANYGYTF. The CDR3 nucleotides are TGTGCCAGCAGTTTCCCCGACAGGGGGCAAGAAGCTAACTATGGCTACACCTTC.

The chain links TRBV5-6 to TRBJ1-1, with D unclear. Germline CDR1 is SGHDT and CDR2 is YYEEEE. The CDR3 spans 13 residues. Deletions cut 0 bases from V and 7 bases from J, with 10 bases between. CDR3 nucleotide sequence: TGTGCCAGCAGCTTGGATTGGGGAGGTGAAGCTTTCTTT. Amino acids: CASSLDWGGEAFF.

V gene TRBV11-2 combines with J gene TRBJ1-3; D remains ambiguous. The CDR3 spans 15 residues. Trimming cost V 0 bases and J 0 bases, with 6 bases left between them. The germline V gene encodes CDR1 SGHAT and CDR2 FQNNGV. Here the CDR3 reads CASSLDQYSGNTIYF. CDR3 nucleotide sequence: TGTGCCAGCAGCTTAGACCAGTACTCTGGAAACACCATATATTTT.

This clone was counted a few times. The chain links TRBV6-1 to TRBJ1-3; possibly TRBD1 for D (5 bases). This CDR3 is built from 15 residues. The V and J ends lost 8 bases and 0 bases respectively, with 14 bases between them. CDR1 is MNHNS, CDR2 SASEGT, per germline. The CDR3 coding sequence is TGTGCCAGCCAGCGGGGGACCCGCTCTGGAAACACCATATATTTT. Protein sequence: CASQRGTRSGNTIYF.

The J gene is TRBJ2-7, the V gene TRBV20-1; TRBD2 might be the D (6 bases). CDR1 is DFQATT, CDR2 SNEGSKA, per germline (reference sequence). CDR3 length: 10 residues. Trimming stripped 5 bases from V and 4 bases from J, with 6 bases between. The DNA of the CDR3 is TGCAGTGCTCGGGGGTACGAGCAGTACTTC. Translating gives CSARGYEQYF.

This chain joins TRBV30 and TRBJ2-2, with a possible D match to TRBD2 (6 bases). Germline V lookup: CDR1 GTSNPN, CDR2 SVGIG (reference sequence). The CDR3 totals 15 residues. Trimming removed 0 bases from V and 4 bases from J, with 12 bases in between. The CDR3 spells CAWSVPRRGTGELFF. The CDR3 DNA reads as TGTGCCTGGAGTGTCCCCCGGCGGGGCACCGGGGAGCTGTTTTTT.

V usage is TRBV5-1 and J usage is TRBJ2-3; 7 bases map to TRBD2. CDR1 is SGHRS and CDR2 is YFSETQ in the germline V gene. This CDR3 region has 15 residues. V was pared by 0 bases and J by 2 bases, with 3 bases of the junction left unmatched. CDR3 nucleotide sequence: TGCGCCAGCAGCTTGGTGCGGGAGAACACAGATACGCAGTATTTT. This gives the protein CASSLVRENTDTQYF.

This clone was observed a few times. The rearrangement joins TRBV28 to TRBJ1-4; D is unclear. The V end lost 1 base, the J end lost 4 bases, and 10 bases lay between the germline ends. The germline V gene encodes CDR1 MDHEN and CDR2 SYDVKM. CDR3 size: 15 residues. The CDR3 coding sequence is TGTGCCAGCAGTTTATATTCTCGCAGTAATGAAAAACTGTTTTTT. Its protein is CASSLYSRSNEKLFF.

V is TRBV10-3 and J is TRBJ2-3; 8 positions match TRBD2. J lost 2 bases, V lost 2 bases, and 6 bases had no gene match. The CDR3 loop spans 16 amino acids. CDR1 is ENHRY, CDR2 SYGVKD, per germline. Here the CDR3 DNA reads TGTGCCATCAGTGAGGGGACTAGACAAATCACAGATACGCAGTATTTT. It is translated as CAISEGTRQITDTQYF.

The rearrangement links TRBV29-1 to TRBJ2-3; 10 nucleotides align to TRBD1. The CDR3 contains 13 residues. Germline assignment: CDR1 SQVTM and CDR2 ANQGSEA. Germline trimming cut 6 bases from V and 8 bases from J; bases unmatched to any gene: 8. The CDR3 sequence: CSVGGDRGCTQYF. For the CDR3, the DNA is TGCAGCGTCGGAGGGGACAGGGGTTGTACGCAGTATTTT.

This chain joins TRBV20-1 and TRBJ2-7; D gene unclear. This CDR3 is built from 10 residues. V was cut by 2 bases and J by 10 bases, with 9 bases left in between. In germline, CDR1 is DFQATT, CDR2 SNEGSKA (reference sequence). The CDR3: CSARRVEQYF. The DNA of the CDR3 is TGCAGTGCTAGAAGAGTAGAACAGTACTTC.

The V call is TRBV4-2, the J call TRBJ2-1; 10 positions match TRBD2. Per the germline V gene, CDR1 is LGHNA and CDR2 is YNFKEQ. V lost 3 bases and J lost 9; bases outside the gene matches: 14. The CDR3 has 17 residues. The CDR3 sequence is CASSHNLGLAGVGEQFF. DNA for the CDR3: TGTGCCAGCAGCCACAACTTGGGGCTAGCGGGAGTAGGTGAGCAGTTCTTC.

The chain carries TRBV27 and TRBJ1-1; D perhaps matches TRBD1 (5 bases). The CDR3 extends over 17 amino acids. Trimming pared 2 bases from V and 0 bases from J, leaving 16 bases between. Germline lookup yields CDR1 MNHEY and CDR2 SMNVEV (reference sequence). The CDR3 DNA reads as TGTGCCAGCAGTTTAATCAGTCCGTCGACAGTGAACACTGAAGCTTTCTTT. Protein product: CASSLISPSTVNTEAFF.

This chain joins TRBV2 and TRBJ2-5; 9 bases match TRBD2. Unmatched junction bases numbered 6, after V lost 2 bases and J lost 5 bases. This CDR3 spans 15 amino acids. CDR1 is SNHLY and CDR2 is FYNNEI in the germline V gene. The CDR3 protein is CASSESGLAFETQYF. CDR3 nucleotides: TGTGCCAGCAGTGAATCGGGACTAGCTTTTGAGACCCAGTACTTC.